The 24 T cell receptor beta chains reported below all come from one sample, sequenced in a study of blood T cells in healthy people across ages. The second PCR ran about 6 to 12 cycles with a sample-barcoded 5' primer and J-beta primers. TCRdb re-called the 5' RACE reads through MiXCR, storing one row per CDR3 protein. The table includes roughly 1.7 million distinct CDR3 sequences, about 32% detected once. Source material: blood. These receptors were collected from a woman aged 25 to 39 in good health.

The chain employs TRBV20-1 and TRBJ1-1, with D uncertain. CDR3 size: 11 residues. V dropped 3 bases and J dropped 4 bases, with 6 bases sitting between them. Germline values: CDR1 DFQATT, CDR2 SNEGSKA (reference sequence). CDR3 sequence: CSASDATEAFF. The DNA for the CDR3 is TGCAGTGCTAGTGACGCCACTGAAGCTTTCTTT.

The CDR3 loop reads CSCPRPGELFF. In DNA form, the CDR3 reads TGCAGTTGCCCTAGACCCGGGGAGCTGTTTTTT. V gene TRBV20-1 combines with J gene TRBJ2-2; D is unclear. Germline-derived CDR1 and CDR2 are DFQATT and SNEGSKA (reference sequence). The CDR3 length is 11 residues. V shed 8 bases and J shed 6 bases, with 10 bases lying between them.

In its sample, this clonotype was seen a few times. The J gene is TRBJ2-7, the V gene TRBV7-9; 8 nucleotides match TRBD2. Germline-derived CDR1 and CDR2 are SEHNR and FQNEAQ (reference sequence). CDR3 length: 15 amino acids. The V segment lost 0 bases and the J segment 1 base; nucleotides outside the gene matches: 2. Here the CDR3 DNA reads TGTGCCAGCAGCTTAGCCGGGACTAGGTCCTACGAGCAGTACTTC. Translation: CASSLAGTRSYEQYF.

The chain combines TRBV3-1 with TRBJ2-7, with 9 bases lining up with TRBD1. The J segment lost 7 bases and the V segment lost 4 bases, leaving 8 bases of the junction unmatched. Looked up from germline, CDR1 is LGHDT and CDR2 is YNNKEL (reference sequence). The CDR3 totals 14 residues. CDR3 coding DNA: TGTGCCAGCAGCCCCGGGACAGGGTCGCGGGAGCAGTACTTC. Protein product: CASSPGTGSREQYF.

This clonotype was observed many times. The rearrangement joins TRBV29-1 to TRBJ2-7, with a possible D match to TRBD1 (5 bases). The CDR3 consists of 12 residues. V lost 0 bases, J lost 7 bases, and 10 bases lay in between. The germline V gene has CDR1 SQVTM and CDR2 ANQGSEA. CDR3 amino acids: CSVEDPDTEQYF. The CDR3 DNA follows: TGCAGCGTTGAAGACCCGGACACTGAGCAGTACTTC.

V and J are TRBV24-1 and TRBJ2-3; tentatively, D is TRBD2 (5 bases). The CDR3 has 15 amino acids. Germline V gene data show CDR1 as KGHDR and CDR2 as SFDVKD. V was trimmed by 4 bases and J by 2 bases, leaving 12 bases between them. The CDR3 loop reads CATSDSGLYTDTQYF. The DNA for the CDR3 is TGTGCCACCAGTGACTCAGGACTGTACACAGATACGCAGTATTTT.

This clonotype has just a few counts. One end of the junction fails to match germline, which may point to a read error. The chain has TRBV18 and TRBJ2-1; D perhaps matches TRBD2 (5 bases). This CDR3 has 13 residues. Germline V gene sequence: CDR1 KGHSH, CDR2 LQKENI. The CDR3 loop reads CANSPILEDEQFF. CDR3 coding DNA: TGTGCCAACTCACCAATTTTGGAGGATGAGCAGTTCTTC.

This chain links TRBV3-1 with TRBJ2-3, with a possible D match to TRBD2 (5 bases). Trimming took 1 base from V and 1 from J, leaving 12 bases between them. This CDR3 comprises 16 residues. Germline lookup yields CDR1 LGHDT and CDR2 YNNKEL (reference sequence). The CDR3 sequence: CASSQGYRGRTDTQYF. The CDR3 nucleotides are TGTGCCAGCAGCCAAGGATACCGGGGTCGCACAGATACGCAGTATTTT.

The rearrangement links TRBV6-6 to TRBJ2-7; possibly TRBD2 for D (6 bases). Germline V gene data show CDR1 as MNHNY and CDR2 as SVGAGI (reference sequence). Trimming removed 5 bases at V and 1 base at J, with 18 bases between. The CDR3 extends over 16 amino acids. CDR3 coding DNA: TGTGCCAGCAGTCCGGGAGAAAGGCGTTGGTCCTACGAGCAGTACTTC. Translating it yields CASSPGERRWSYEQYF.

CDR3 bases: TGCAGTACTCCTCCGGGACCTAGCAATCAGCCCCAGCATTTT. Encoded protein: CSTPPGPSNQPQHF. The chain uses TRBV20-1 and TRBJ1-5; D perhaps matches TRBD1 (5 bases). Trimming pared 8 bases from V and 0 bases from J, leaving 14 bases between. Germline loops: CDR1 DFQATT, CDR2 SNEGSKA (reference sequence). There are 14 residues in the CDR3.

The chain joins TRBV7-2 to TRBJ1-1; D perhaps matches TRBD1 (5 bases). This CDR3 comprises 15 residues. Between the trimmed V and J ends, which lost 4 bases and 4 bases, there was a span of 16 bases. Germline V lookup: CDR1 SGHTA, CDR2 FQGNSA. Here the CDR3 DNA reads TGTGCCAGCAGCTCCGAATGGGGCTTAGGCACTGAAGCTTTCTTT. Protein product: CASSSEWGLGTEAFF.

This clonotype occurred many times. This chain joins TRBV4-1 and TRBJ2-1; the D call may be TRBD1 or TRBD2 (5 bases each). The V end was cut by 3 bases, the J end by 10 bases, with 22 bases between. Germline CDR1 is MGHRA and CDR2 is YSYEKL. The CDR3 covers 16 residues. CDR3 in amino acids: CASSQGYRDGVGEQFF. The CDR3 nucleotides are TGCGCCAGCAGCCAGGGCTACCGGGACGGGGTAGGCGAGCAGTTCTTC.

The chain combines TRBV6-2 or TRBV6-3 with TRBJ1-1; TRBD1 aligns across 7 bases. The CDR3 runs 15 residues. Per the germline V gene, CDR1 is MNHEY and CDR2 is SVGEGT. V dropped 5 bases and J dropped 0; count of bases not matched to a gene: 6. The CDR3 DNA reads TGTGCCAGCAGTCCCAGAAGGGGGCTGAACACTGAAGCTTTCTTT. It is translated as CASSPRRGLNTEAFF.

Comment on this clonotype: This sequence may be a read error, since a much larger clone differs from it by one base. CDR3 in DNA: TGTGCCGGCAGCACCGACAGGGACCACGAGCAGTACTTC. It yields the protein CAGSTDRDHEQYF. The V and J genes are TRBV7-3 and TRBJ2-7, with 7 bases lining up with TRBD1. The CDR3 runs 13 residues. The germline CDR1 and CDR2 sequences are SGHTA and FQGTGA.

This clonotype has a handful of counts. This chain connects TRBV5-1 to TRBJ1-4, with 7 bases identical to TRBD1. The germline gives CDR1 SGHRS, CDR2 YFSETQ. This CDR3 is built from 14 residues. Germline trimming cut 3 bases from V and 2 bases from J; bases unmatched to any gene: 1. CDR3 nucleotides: TGCGCCAGCAGCTCGGGACAGACTAATGAAAAACTGTTTTTT. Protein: CASSSGQTNEKLFF. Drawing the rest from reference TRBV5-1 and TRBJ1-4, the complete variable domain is KAGVTQTPRYLIKTRGQQVTLSCSPISGHRSVSWYQQTPGQGLQFLFEYFSETQRNKGNFPGRFSGRQFSNSRSEMNVSTLELGDSALYLCASSSGQTNEKLFFGSGTQLSVL.

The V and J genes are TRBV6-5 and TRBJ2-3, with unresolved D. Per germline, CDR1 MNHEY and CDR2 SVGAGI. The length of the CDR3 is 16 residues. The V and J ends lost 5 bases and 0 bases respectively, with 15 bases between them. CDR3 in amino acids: CASSRWASASTDTQYF. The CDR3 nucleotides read TGTGCCAGCAGTCGGTGGGCCAGCGCAAGCACAGATACGCAGTATTTT.

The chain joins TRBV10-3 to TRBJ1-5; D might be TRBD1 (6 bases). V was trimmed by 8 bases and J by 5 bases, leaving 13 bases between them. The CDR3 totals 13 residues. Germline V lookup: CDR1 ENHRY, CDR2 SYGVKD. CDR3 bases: TGTGCCATCGGAGGGGGAGACTATCAGCCCCAGCATTTT. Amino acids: CAIGGGDYQPQHF.

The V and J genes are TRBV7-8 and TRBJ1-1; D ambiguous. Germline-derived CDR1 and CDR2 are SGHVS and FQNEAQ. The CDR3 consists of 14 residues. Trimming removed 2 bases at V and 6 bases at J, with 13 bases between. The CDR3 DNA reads TGTGCCAGCAGCTTATACGGACGTGGGGCTGAAGCTTTCTTT. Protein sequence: CASSLYGRGAEAFF.

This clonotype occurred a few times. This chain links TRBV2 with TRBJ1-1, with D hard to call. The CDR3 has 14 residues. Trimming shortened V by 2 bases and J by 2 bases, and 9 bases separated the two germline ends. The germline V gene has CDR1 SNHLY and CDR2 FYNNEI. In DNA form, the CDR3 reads TGTGCCAGCAGTGAACTCGGGGTTAACACTGAAGCTTTCTTT. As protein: CASSELGVNTEAFF.

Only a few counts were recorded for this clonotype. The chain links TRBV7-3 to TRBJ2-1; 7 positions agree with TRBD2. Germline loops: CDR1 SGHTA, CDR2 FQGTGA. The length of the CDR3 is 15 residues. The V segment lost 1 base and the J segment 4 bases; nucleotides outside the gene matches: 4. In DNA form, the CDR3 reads TGTGCCAGCAGCTTAAACGGCGGGGGATACAATGAGCAGTTCTTC. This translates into CASSLNGGGYNEQFF.

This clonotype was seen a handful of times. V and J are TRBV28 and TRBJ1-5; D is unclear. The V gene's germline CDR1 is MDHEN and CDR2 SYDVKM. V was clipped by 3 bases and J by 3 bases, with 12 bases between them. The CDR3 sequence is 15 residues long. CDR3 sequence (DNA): TGTGCCAGCAGTTTGTTTGGCAGCACCAATCAGCCCCAGCATTTT. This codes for CASSLFGSTNQPQHF.

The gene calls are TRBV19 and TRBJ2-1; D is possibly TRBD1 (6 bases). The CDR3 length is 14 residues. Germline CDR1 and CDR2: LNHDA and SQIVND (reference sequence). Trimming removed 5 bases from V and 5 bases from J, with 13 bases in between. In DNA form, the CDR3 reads TGTGCCAGTAGTTGGGGACAAAAGAACAATGAGCAGTTCTTC. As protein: CASSWGQKNNEQFF.

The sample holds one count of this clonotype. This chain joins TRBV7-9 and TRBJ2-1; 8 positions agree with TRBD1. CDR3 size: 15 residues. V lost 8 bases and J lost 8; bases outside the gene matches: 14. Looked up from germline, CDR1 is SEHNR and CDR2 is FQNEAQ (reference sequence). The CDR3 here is CASPLGQGARDEQFF. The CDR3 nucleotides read TGTGCCAGCCCCCTGGGGCAGGGGGCGAGGGATGAGCAGTTCTTC.

The CDR3 protein is CASQGRGNEAFF. In nucleotides, the CDR3 is TGCGCCAGTCAGGGCCGAGGAAATGAAGCTTTCTTT. The V call is TRBV5-1, the J call TRBJ1-1, with TRBD1 as a possible D gene (5 bases). CDR3 length: 12 residues. V gave up 8 bases and J gave up 7 bases, with 15 bases separating them. Germline V gene lookup returns CDR1 SGHRS and CDR2 YFSETQ.